Shown below are 17 T cell receptor beta chains from a single sample sequenced in a study of Ad26.COV2.S vaccination and SARS-CoV-2 variants. Sequenced by immunoSEQ multiplex PCR; TCRdb stores in-frame clones only, minus some. This sample yields about 450,000 clones, of which roughly 89% are seen a single time; about 2.7% belongs to the top ten. This sample's treatment: around 19 received Ad26.COV2.S at low or high dose, single or two shots; about five received placebo; per-sample allocation not given. Collection of samples fell on day 63 after the first vaccine or placebo injection. Sequencing was performed on peripheral blood, taken in a trial of Ad26.COV2.S vaccine versus placebo. These receptors all come from a person aged 18-60 years who received the Ad26.COV2.S COVID-19 vaccine or a placebo.

J is TRBJ2-7 and V is TRBV6-5; 11 bases are shared with TRBD1. Trimming took 6 bases from V and 3 from J; bases not matched to a gene: 1. The germline V gene has CDR1 MNHEY and CDR2 SVGAGI. The CDR3 length is 13 residues. The CDR3 protein is CASRGTGGYEQYF. DNA of the CDR3: TGTGCCAGCAGAGGGACAGGGGGCTACGAGCAGTACTTC.

The chain links TRBV7-3 to TRBJ2-1; D uncertain. This CDR3 region has 13 residues. Germline V CDR1 and CDR2: SGHTA, FQGTGA. Trimming cost V 0 bases and J 6 bases, with 6 bases left between them. In nucleotides, the CDR3 is TGTGCCAGCAGCTTAACGGGGATCAATGAGCAGTTCTTC. It encodes CASSLTGINEQFF. Full variable domain (rest looked up from reference TRBV7-3 and TRBJ2-1): GAGVSQTPSNKVTEKGKYVELRCDPISGHTALYWYRQSLGQGPEFLIYFQGTGAADDSGLPNDRFFAVRPEGSVSTLKIQRTERGDSAVYLCASSLTGINEQFFGPGTRLTVL.

This chain joins TRBV19 and TRBJ1-3; D uncertain. The CDR3 has 15 amino acids. Germline V CDR1 and CDR2: LNHDA, SQIVND (reference sequence). The V and J ends lost 3 bases and 4 bases respectively, with 13 bases between them. The CDR3 loop reads CASSIQDVRGNTIYF. The CDR3, as DNA: TGTGCCAGTAGTATCCAGGACGTACGCGGAAACACCATATATTTT.

There are a few counts of this clone. The chain uses TRBV5-1 and TRBJ2-1; the match to TRBD2 covers 10 bases. The CDR3 runs 13 residues. The junction had 6 bases not matched to a gene; V was cut back by 6 bases and J by 9 bases. Germline V lookup: CDR1 SGHRS, CDR2 YFSETQ. CDR3 protein: CASTSGRVVEQFF. CDR3 nucleotide sequence: TGCGCCAGCACTAGCGGGAGAGTGGTTGAGCAGTTCTTC.

CDR3 amino acids: CASVGPRTRSDTQYF. CDR3 DNA: TGTGCCAGCGTAGGTCCCCGGACCCGTTCAGATACGCAGTATTTT. V is TRBV7-9 and J is TRBJ2-3; D gene uncertain. CDR1 and CDR2 (germline): SEHNR, FQNEAQ (reference sequence). The CDR3 sequence is 15 residues long. V shed 8 bases and J shed 4 bases, with 19 bases lying between them. The full variable domain, its missing parts supplied by reference TRBV7-9 and TRBJ2-3, is DTGVSQNPRHKITKRGQNVTFRCDPISEHNRLYWYRQTLGQGPEFLTYFQNEAQLEKSRLLSDRFSAERPKGSFSTLEIQRTEQGDSAMYLCASVGPRTRSDTQYFGPGTRLTVL.

The chain combines TRBV6-5 with TRBJ1-1; maybe TRBD1 (5 bases). Germline V gene lookup returns CDR1 MNHEY and CDR2 SVGAGI. CDR3 length equals 13 residues. CDR3 residues: CSSLSGMNTEAFF. CDR3 coding DNA: TGTTCCTCGCTATCAGGGATGAACACTGAAGCTTTCTTT.

The chain has TRBV10-3 and TRBJ2-3; 8 nucleotides line up with TRBD2. Germline V gives CDR1 ENHRY, CDR2 SYGVKD. This CDR3 has 14 amino acids. Trimming took 5 bases from V and 3 from J; bases not matched to a gene: 4. The CDR3 spells CAISPGLGTDTQYF. The CDR3 nucleotides are TGTGCCATCAGTCCGGGACTAGGAACAGATACGCAGTATTTT.

The genes are TRBV4-1 and TRBJ1-2; possible D gene TRBD1, 5 bases. The CDR3 length is 16 residues. Germline assignment: CDR1 MGHRA and CDR2 YSYEKL. V gave up 1 base and J gave up 7 bases, with 19 bases separating them. The CDR3 DNA reads TGCGCCAGCAGCCAAGTGGTGTCTCGGATAGGGGCTGGCTACACCTTC. Translated: CASSQVVSRIGAGYTF.

The V and J genes are TRBV5-1 and TRBJ2-2; D tentatively fits TRBD1 or TRBD2 (7 bases each). The CDR3 covers 15 residues. CDR1 SGHRS and CDR2 YFSETQ come from the germline V gene. Between the trimmed V and J ends, which lost 4 bases and 5 bases, there was a span of 15 bases. CDR3 sequence: CASSPGRGRTGELFF. In DNA form, the CDR3 reads TGCGCCAGCAGCCCTGGGAGGGGGCGGACCGGGGAGCTGTTTTTT.

The rearrangement joins TRBV2 to TRBJ1-1; the D gene is possibly TRBD1 (6 bases). The CDR3 loop spans 14 amino acids. Trimming removed 8 bases at V and 4 bases at J, with 17 bases between. CDR1 and CDR2 (germline): SNHLY, FYNNEI. The CDR3 DNA reads as TGTGCCAGCGGGCAGGGGTCCCGTGGCACTGAAGCTTTCTTT. Its translation: CASGQGSRGTEAFF.

This rearrangement joins TRBV7-9 to TRBJ2-5; D uncertain. The CDR3 has 16 amino acids. Germline loops: CDR1 SEHNR, CDR2 FQNEAQ (reference sequence). The V gene lost 1 base and the J gene lost 2 bases, with 14 bases spanning the gap. The CDR3 DNA sequence: TGTGCCAGCAGCTTAGGGGCCCCCTGGAGTCAAGAGACCCAGTACTTC. Translation gives CASSLGAPWSQETQYF.

The J gene is TRBJ2-2, the V gene TRBV6-6; D possibly corresponds to TRBD1 (6 bases). CDR1 and CDR2 (germline): MNHNY, SVGAGI (reference sequence). The CDR3 is 14 amino acids. V was shortened by 6 bases and J by 0 bases, with 8 bases between the two germline ends. CDR3 nucleotide sequence: TGTGCCAGCAGGGACAGATCGAACACCGGGGAGCTGTTTTTT. It is translated as CASRDRSNTGELFF.

The chain recombines TRBV6-6 with TRBJ2-2; no definite D call. The CDR3 is made up of 13 amino acids. Germline assignment: CDR1 MNHNY and CDR2 SVGAGI (reference sequence). The V end was cut by 11 bases, the J end by 0 bases, with 10 bases between. The CDR3 nucleotides read TGTGCCGGGTCATCTACGAACACCGGGGAGCTGTTTTTT. It is translated as CAGSSTNTGELFF.

This clone was seen a single time. V is TRBV2 and J is TRBJ2-7, with 10 bases aligning to TRBD1. V lost 6 bases, J lost 2 bases, and 4 bases stayed unmatched. This CDR3 has 14 residues. Germline CDR1 is SNHLY and CDR2 is FYNNEI. This chain's CDR3 is CASREGQGPYEQYF. The DNA for the CDR3 is TGTGCCAGCAGAGAGGGACAGGGGCCCTACGAGCAGTACTTC.

The chain carries TRBV19 and TRBJ2-2; 10 positions agree with TRBD1. The CDR3 runs to 16 residues. Germline V gives CDR1 LNHDA, CDR2 SQIVND (reference sequence). V shed 4 bases, J shed 5 bases, and the junction held 7 bases outside the gene matches. As DNA, the CDR3 is TGTGCCAGTAGTAGCCGGGACAGGGGAAAAACCGGGGAGCTGTTTTTT. Translation gives CASSSRDRGKTGELFF.

A single count supports this clone. The rearrangement joins TRBV28 to TRBJ2-5, with TRBD1 matching over 7 bases. This CDR3 has 12 residues. Unmatched junction bases numbered 1, after V lost 7 bases and J lost 2 bases. CDR1 is MDHEN, CDR2 SYDVKM, per germline. The CDR3 reads CASMGQQETQYF. CDR3 sequence (DNA): TGTGCCAGCATGGGACAGCAAGAGACCCAGTACTTC.

This chain joins TRBV13 and TRBJ2-3, with TRBD1 matching 7 bases. Unmatched junction bases numbered 13, after V lost 7 bases and J lost 6 bases. The CDR3 length is 15 residues. Germline V lookup: CDR1 PRHDT, CDR2 FYEKMQ (reference sequence). The CDR3 nucleotides read TGTGCCAGCACTCCATGGACAGGAGAAAGGGATACGCAGTATTTT. It is translated as CASTPWTGERDTQYF.